The 23 T cell receptor beta chains below all came from one sample that was sequenced in a study of identical twins. TCRdb re-analysed the 5' RACE reads in MiXCR, keeping a single row per CDR3 protein. The data contain 700,000 or so distinct CDR3 sequences, over 8.5% of them seen just once; the ten biggest clones take up around 0.95%. This sample was shared with a second study, whose subject was yellow fever vaccine responses in identical twins.

The specimen was PBMCs. Receptors originate from a young woman in good health.

Worth noting for this clonotype: Its ends do not fully match the called genes, so a read error is possible. The chain uses TRBV12-3 or TRBV12-4 and TRBJ2-5; D is unclear. There are 14 residues in the CDR3. CDR3 DNA sequence: TGTGCCACCAGTTTAACTGGCAGTGAAGAGACCCAGTACTTC. This sequence encodes CATSLTGSEETQYF.

The chain combines TRBV11-2 with TRBJ2-1, with D perhaps TRBD2 (6 bases). This CDR3 comprises 15 residues. The germline V and J ends were trimmed by 3 bases and 3 bases, with 12 bases remaining between them. CDR1 is SGHAT and CDR2 is FQNNGV in the germline V gene. CDR3 sequence (DNA): TGTGCCAGCAGCTTGACTAGGGCTTTCTACAATGAGCAGTTCTTC. Translated: CASSLTRAFYNEQFF.

As for this clonotype: Since a much larger clone is just one base distant, this may be a read error. No conserved phenylalanine or tryptophan ends this CDR3, so it is likely a read error. The rearrangement joins TRBV12-3 or TRBV12-4 to TRBJ2-3; the match to TRBD2 covers 7 bases. The CDR3 loop spans 15 amino acids. V lost 3 bases, J lost 2 bases, and 5 bases stayed unmatched. The CDR3, as DNA: TGTGCCAGCAGTTTCATCGGGGGGTCCACAGATACGCAGTATTAT. Translating gives CASSFIGGSTDTQYY.

This clonotype was recorded many times. The V and J genes are TRBV6-5 and TRBJ1-1, with D hard to call. The ends were cut back, 3 bases at V and 0 bases at J, with 20 bases in the middle. The CDR3 spans 18 residues. Germline values: CDR1 MNHEY, CDR2 SVGAGI. The CDR3 loop is CASSYFPLTGFMNTEAFF. The CDR3 region has the DNA TGTGCCAGCAGTTATTTCCCACTGACCGGGTTCATGAACACTGAAGCTTTCTTT.

This clonotype was found many times. V and J are TRBV7-9 and TRBJ2-3; D is unclear. The germline V and J ends were trimmed by 5 bases and 5 bases, with 17 bases remaining between them. The CDR3 has 15 amino acids. Germline V gene lookup returns CDR1 SEHNR and CDR2 FQNEAQ (reference sequence). CDR3 DNA sequence: TGTGCCAGCAGCGCCGGGCGAGCGATTAGAGATACGCAGTATTTT. It specifies CASSAGRAIRDTQYF.

The table lists this clonotype with a few counts. A read error may produce the germline difference seen at one junction end. The genes are TRBV12-3 or TRBV12-4 and TRBJ2-5; D uncertain. This CDR3 has 13 amino acids. The CDR3 region has the DNA TGTGCCAGCAGATTAGGTACGGGAGAGACCCAGTACTTC. This encodes CASRLGTGETQYF.

This clonotype turned up a few times. The chain recombines TRBV4-1 with TRBJ2-7; D tentatively fits TRBD1 or TRBD2 (5 bases each). Looked up from germline, CDR1 is MGHRA and CDR2 is YSYEKL. V was shortened by 1 base and J by 3 bases, with 10 bases between the two germline ends. This CDR3 has 14 amino acids. The chain's CDR3 is CASSQARGFYEQYF. CDR3 in DNA: TGCGCCAGCAGCCAAGCGAGGGGCTTCTACGAGCAGTACTTC.

There are many counts of this clonotype. The V and J genes are TRBV12-3 or TRBV12-4 and TRBJ2-3, with a possible D match to TRBD2 (6 bases). V lost 3 bases and J lost 6, with 10 bases in between. The CDR3 extends over 13 amino acids. CDR3 protein: CASSFGGVDTQYF. The CDR3, as DNA: TGTGCCAGCAGTTTTGGAGGGGTCGATACGCAGTATTTT.

This clonotype was observed a few times. The V gene is TRBV28, the J gene TRBJ2-1; 8 bases match TRBD1. The CDR3 is 15 residues long. J lost 5 bases, V lost 1 base, and 4 bases had no gene match. Germline lookup yields CDR1 MDHEN and CDR2 SYDVKM. CDR3 sequence reads: CASSLSGGFDNEQFF. In DNA, the CDR3 is TGTGCCAGCAGTTTATCAGGGGGCTTCGACAATGAGCAGTTCTTC.

The J gene is TRBJ2-5, the V gene TRBV12-3 or TRBV12-4; D might be TRBD1 (5 bases). CDR3 length equals 13 residues. V lost 4 bases to trimming and J lost 5 bases, with 11 bases between them. The CDR3 coding sequence is TGTGCCAGCAGTTATTCAGGGCCGGAGACCCAGTACTTC. Its protein is CASSYSGPETQYF.

Only a few counts were recorded for this clonotype. V gene TRBV9 combines with J gene TRBJ2-5, with D possibly TRBD1 on 6 matching bases. Germline-derived CDR1 and CDR2 are SGDLS and YYNGEE. Trimming took 4 bases from V and 1 from J, leaving 11 bases between them. The CDR3 runs 14 residues. CDR3 sequence (DNA): TGTGCCAGCAGCCCCGGACAGACCCAAGAGACCCAGTACTTC. Its protein product is CASSPGQTQETQYF.

This clonotype was counted many times. This chain uses TRBV29-1 with TRBJ2-7; 10 nucleotides align to TRBD2. Germline CDR1 is SQVTM and CDR2 is ANQGSEA. The CDR3 has 15 amino acids. The V gene end was trimmed by 4 bases and the J gene end by 2 bases; junction bases not matched to a gene: 8. The CDR3 region is CSVAPPSGSPYEQYF. CDR3 coding DNA: TGCAGCGTTGCCCCTCCTAGCGGGAGCCCCTACGAGCAGTACTTC.

This clonotype was seen repeatedly, ten times or more. The V gene is TRBV9, the J gene TRBJ2-7; 7 bases are a match to TRBD2. V lost 4 bases and J lost 6; bases outside the gene matches: 7. The CDR3 runs 13 residues. Per germline, CDR1 SGDLS and CDR2 YYNGEE. DNA for the CDR3: TGTGCCAGCAGCCTCGGCGGGGGAGGCGAGCAGTACTTC. It yields the protein CASSLGGGGEQYF.

This clonotype was seen many times. The DNA of the CDR3 is TGCAGTGCCCGGGACAGGGAACGCAATCAGCCCCAGCATTTT. This codes for CSARDRERNQPQHF. The chain couples TRBV20-1 to TRBJ1-5; TRBD1 matches 9 bases. V shed 6 bases, J shed 2 bases, and the junction held 5 bases outside the gene matches. Germline loops: CDR1 DFQATT, CDR2 SNEGSKA (reference sequence). There are 14 residues in the CDR3.

The sample holds many counts of this clonotype. This chain links TRBV3-1 with TRBJ2-4, with TRBD1 identical over 7 bases. This CDR3 comprises 16 residues. V was pared by 4 bases and J by 7 bases, with 13 bases of the junction left unmatched. Germline V gives CDR1 LGHDT, CDR2 YNNKEL (reference sequence). The CDR3 bases are TGTGCCAGCAGCCCGGACAGGATGGGGTATAGGAACATTCAGTACTTC. Its translation is CASSPDRMGYRNIQYF.

There are many counts of this clonotype. V usage is TRBV3-1 and J usage is TRBJ2-7; tentatively, D is TRBD1 or TRBD2 (6 bases each). V lost 5 bases and J 4 bases, leaving 27 bases between the germline ends. The germline CDR1 and CDR2 sequences are LGHDT and YNNKEL (reference sequence). The CDR3 has 18 residues. The CDR3 DNA reads as TGTGCCAGCAGCGGCGTACTACTAACAGGGAGGAGAGTATACGAGCAGTACTTC. Translated: CASSGVLLTGRRVYEQYF.

This clonotype has more than one count but fewer than ten. The chain couples TRBV12-3 or TRBV12-4 to TRBJ2-7; weak D call: TRBD1 (5 bases). V was trimmed by 3 bases and J by 2 bases, leaving 11 bases between them. CDR3 length equals 14 residues. CDR3 coding DNA: TGTGCCAGCAGTTTTGGACACGAAACCTACGAGCAGTACTTC. It translates to CASSFGHETYEQYF.

This chain joins TRBV29-1 and TRBJ1-1, with a tentative D call TRBD1 (6 bases). CDR3 length: 12 residues. V lost 3 bases and J 6 bases, leaving 11 bases between the germline ends. The germline V gene has CDR1 SQVTM and CDR2 ANQGSEA. The CDR3 DNA reads TGCAGCGTTGAGATCCGGGGGCCTGAAGCTTTCTTT. Amino acids: CSVEIRGPEAFF.

This clonotype was seen a handful of times. This rearrangement joins TRBV7-9 to TRBJ2-1; TRBD2 might be the D (5 bases). V dropped 3 bases and J dropped 4 bases, with 7 bases sitting between them. The CDR3 extends over 13 amino acids. CDR1 is SEHNR, CDR2 FQNEAQ, per germline (reference sequence). The chain's CDR3 is CASSFLAYNEQFF. CDR3 DNA: TGTGCCAGCAGCTTCCTAGCATACAATGAGCAGTTCTTC.

The chain combines TRBV6-1 with TRBJ2-1, with 7 bases lining up with TRBD2. The CDR3 consists of 13 residues. The junction had 6 bases not matched to a gene; V was cut back by 6 bases and J by 7 bases. Germline V lookup: CDR1 MNHNS, CDR2 SASEGT. The CDR3 sequence is CASRRGLVNEQFF. As DNA, the CDR3 is TGTGCCAGCAGACGCGGACTAGTTAATGAGCAGTTCTTC.

This clonotype was counted only a few times. The CDR3 reads CASRMTGGRNSPLHF. The CDR3 region has the DNA TGCGCCAGCAGGATGACAGGGGGGCGGAATTCACCCCTCCACTTT. V is TRBV5-1 and J is TRBJ1-6, with 9 nucleotides matching TRBD1. J gave up 7 bases and V 5 bases, and 7 bases lay outside the gene matches. This CDR3 has 15 amino acids. Germline CDR1 and CDR2: SGHRS and YFSETQ.

This clonotype was counted only a few times. The J gene is TRBJ2-2, the V gene TRBV5-1; D is undetermined. Germline V gives CDR1 SGHRS, CDR2 YFSETQ. This CDR3 comprises 15 residues. Trimming took off 6 bases at V and 4 bases at J, with 16 bases between the two ends. The CDR3 loop reads CASNPPDGVTGELFF. The CDR3 DNA reads as TGCGCCAGCAACCCTCCCGACGGCGTCACCGGGGAGCTGTTTTTT.

In this sample, this clonotype turned up many times. The gene calls are TRBV6-4 and TRBJ2-2; D ambiguous. V was shortened by 6 bases and J by 5 bases, with 10 bases between the two germline ends. The CDR3 consists of 13 residues. Germline V gene sequence: CDR1 MRHNA, CDR2 SNTAGT. The CDR3 loop reads CASSEGETGELFF. DNA of the CDR3: TGTGCCAGCAGCGAAGGTGAAACCGGGGAGCTGTTTTTT.